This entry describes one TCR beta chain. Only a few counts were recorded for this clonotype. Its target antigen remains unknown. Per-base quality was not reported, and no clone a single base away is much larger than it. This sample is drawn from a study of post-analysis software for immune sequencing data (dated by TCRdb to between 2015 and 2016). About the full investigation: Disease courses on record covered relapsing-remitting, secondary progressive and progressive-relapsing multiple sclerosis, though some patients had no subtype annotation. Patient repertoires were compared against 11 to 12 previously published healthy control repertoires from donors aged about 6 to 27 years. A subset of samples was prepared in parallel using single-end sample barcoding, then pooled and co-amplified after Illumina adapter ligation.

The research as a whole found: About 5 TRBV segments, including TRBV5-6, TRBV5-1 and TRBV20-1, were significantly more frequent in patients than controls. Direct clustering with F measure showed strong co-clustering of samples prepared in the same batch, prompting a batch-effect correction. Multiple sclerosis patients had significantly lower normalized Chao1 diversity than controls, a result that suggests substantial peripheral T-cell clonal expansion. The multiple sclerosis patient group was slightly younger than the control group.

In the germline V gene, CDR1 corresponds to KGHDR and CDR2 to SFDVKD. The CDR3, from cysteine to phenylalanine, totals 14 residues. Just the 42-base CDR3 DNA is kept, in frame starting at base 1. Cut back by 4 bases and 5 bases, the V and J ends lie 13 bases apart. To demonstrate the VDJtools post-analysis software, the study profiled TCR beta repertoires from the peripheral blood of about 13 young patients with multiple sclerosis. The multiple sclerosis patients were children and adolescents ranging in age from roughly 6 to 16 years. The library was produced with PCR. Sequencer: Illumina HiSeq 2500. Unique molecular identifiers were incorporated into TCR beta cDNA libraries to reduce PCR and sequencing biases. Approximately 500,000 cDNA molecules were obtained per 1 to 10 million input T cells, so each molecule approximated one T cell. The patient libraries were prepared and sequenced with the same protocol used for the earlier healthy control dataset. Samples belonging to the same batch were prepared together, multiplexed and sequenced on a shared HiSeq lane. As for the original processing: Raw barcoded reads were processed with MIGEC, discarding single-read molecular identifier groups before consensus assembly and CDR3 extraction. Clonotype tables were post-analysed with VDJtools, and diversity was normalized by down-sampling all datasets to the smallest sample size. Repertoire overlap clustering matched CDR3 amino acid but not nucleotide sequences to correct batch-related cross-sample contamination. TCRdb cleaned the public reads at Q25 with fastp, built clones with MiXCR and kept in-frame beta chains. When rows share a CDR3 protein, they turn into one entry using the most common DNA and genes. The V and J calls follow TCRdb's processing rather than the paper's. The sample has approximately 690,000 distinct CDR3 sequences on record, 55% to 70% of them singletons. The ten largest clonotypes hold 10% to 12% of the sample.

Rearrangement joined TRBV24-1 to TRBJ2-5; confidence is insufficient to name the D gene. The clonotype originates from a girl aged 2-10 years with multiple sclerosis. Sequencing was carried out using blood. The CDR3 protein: CATSDPSSDETQYF. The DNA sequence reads TGTGCCACCAGTGACCCATCCTCAGATGAGACCCAGTACTTC.